The rows below give T cell receptor beta chains drawn from one sample of a study of T cells after yellow fever vaccination. TCRdb passed the 5' RACE reads through MiXCR, listing each CDR3 protein once. The data hold approximately 610,000 distinct CDR3 sequences, with roughly a sixth observed a single time. Material: PBMCs, obtained more than 4 days after the first yellow fever vaccination. These receptors were collected from a man between 18 and 29 years old who received the YFV17D yellow fever vaccine. Both conserved end residues are part of each CDR3. A D gene is named only where the DNA matches it firmly. Clone size appears in some rows only: once, few, many, or a class for an expanded clone.

D | J | size | V | DNA | CDR3
NA | TRBJ2-1 | NA | TRBV7-2 | TGTGCCAGCAGCTGGGGGACCCCCCCTCATGAGCAGTTCTTC | CASSWGTPPHEQFF
TRBD1 | TRBJ1-1 | NA | TRBV5-5 | TGTGCCAGCAGCTCCCGGACAGGGGACGGTTTGGTACCTGAAGCTTTCTTT | CASSSRTGDGLVPEAFF
NA | TRBJ1-1 | NA | TRBV6-1 | TGTGCCAGCAGTGAAGTTTGGGGTTGGACTGAAGCTTTCTTT | CASSEVWGWTEAFF
NA | TRBJ1-5 | NA | TRBV20-1 | TGCAGTGCTAGAGCGACGTCGGGTTATCAGCCCCAGCATTTT | CSARATSGYQPQHF
TRBD1 | TRBJ1-1 | NA | TRBV29-1 | TGCAGCGTAGGCGGGGGGACAGGGGGTGATGAAGCTTTCTTT | CSVGGGTGGDEAFF
NA | TRBJ1-2 | few | TRBV29-1 | TGCAGCGTTATGGAGGACAGTGGTGGCTACACCTTC | CSVMEDSGGYTF
NA | TRBJ1-2 | NA | TRBV19 | TGTGCCAGTAGTATAGGGGGGCGCGACTATGGCTACACCTTC | CASSIGGRDYGYTF
TRBD1 | TRBJ1-2 | NA | TRBV4-1 | TGCGCCAGCAGCCAAAGAGGGGGCACAGGGGGCACCTTC | CASSQRGGTGGTF
NA | TRBJ1-2 | many | TRBV7-6 | TGTGCCAGCAGCTTAAGGGGCCTTCCCTCCTATGGCTACACCTTC | CASSLRGLPSYGYTF
NA | TRBJ2-2 | NA | TRBV7-2 | TGTGCCAGCAGCTATACCGTTAACACCGGGGAGCTGTTTTTT | CASSYTVNTGELFF
NA | TRBJ2-1 | few | TRBV3-1 | TGTGCCAGCAGCCCGTCTCTTCGGGGGGCCTCCTACAATGAGCAGTTCTTC | CASSPSLRGASYNEQFF
NA | TRBJ1-5 | few | TRBV10-3 | TGTGCCATCAGTGAAGGGCCGAGGATGCCCCACCAGCATTTT | CAISEGPRMPHQHF
TRBD1 | TRBJ1-1 | few | TRBV4-2 | TGTGCCAGCAGCCAAGATCGGGGACAGGGAACTGAAGCTTTCTTT | CASSQDRGQGTEAFF
NA | TRBJ1-2 | few | TRBV24-1 | TGTGCCACCAGTGATTTATCCGGGGGGGACTATGGCTACACCTTC | CATSDLSGGDYGYTF